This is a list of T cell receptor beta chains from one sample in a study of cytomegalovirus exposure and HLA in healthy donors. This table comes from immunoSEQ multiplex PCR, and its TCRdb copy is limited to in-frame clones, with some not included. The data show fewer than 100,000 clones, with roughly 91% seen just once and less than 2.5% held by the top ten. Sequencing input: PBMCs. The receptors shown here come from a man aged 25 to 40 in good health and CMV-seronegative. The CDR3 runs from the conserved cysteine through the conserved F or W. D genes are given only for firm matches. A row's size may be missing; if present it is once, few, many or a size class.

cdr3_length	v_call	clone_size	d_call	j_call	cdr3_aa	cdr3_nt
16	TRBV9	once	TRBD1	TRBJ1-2	CASSVGQGGLDYGYTF	TGTGCCAGCAGCGTAGGACAGGGGGGTCTAGACTATGGCTACACCTTC
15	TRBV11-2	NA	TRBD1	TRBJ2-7	CASSFGTGGTYEQYF	TGTGCCAGCAGCTTTGGGACAGGGGGGACCTACGAGCAGTACTTC
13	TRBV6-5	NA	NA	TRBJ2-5	CASSLTSRETQYF	TGTGCCAGCAGTTTGACTTCCCGGGAGACCCAGTACTTC
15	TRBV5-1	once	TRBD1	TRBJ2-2	CASSLGQGAVGELFF	TGCGCCAGCAGCTTGGGACAGGGGGCTGTCGGGGAGCTGTTTTTT
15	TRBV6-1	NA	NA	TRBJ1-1	CASPSWGGQGAEAFF	TGTGCCAGCCCATCCTGGGGGGGGCAGGGCGCTGAAGCTTTCTTT
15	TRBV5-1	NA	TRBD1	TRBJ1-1	CASSPGQGRITEAFF	TGCGCCAGCAGCCCTGGACAGGGTAGGATCACTGAAGCTTTCTTT
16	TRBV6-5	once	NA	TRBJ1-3	CASSYSQGVSGNTIYF	TGTGCCAGCAGTTACTCCCAGGGTGTATCTGGAAACACCATATATTTT
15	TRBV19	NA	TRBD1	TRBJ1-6	CATAGTGGDNSPLHF	TGTGCCACCGCCGGGACAGGGGGCGATAATTCACCCCTCCACTTT
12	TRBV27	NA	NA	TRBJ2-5	CASSSNQETQYF	TGTGCCAGCAGTTCCAATCAAGAGACCCAGTACTTC
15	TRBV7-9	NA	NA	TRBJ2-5	CASSLTGTRQETQYF	TGTGCCAGCAGTTTGACAGGGACTAGGCAAGAGACCCAGTACTTC
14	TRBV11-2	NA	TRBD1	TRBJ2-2	CASYRDSDIGELFF	TGTGCCAGCTACAGGGACAGTGATATCGGGGAGCTGTTTTTT